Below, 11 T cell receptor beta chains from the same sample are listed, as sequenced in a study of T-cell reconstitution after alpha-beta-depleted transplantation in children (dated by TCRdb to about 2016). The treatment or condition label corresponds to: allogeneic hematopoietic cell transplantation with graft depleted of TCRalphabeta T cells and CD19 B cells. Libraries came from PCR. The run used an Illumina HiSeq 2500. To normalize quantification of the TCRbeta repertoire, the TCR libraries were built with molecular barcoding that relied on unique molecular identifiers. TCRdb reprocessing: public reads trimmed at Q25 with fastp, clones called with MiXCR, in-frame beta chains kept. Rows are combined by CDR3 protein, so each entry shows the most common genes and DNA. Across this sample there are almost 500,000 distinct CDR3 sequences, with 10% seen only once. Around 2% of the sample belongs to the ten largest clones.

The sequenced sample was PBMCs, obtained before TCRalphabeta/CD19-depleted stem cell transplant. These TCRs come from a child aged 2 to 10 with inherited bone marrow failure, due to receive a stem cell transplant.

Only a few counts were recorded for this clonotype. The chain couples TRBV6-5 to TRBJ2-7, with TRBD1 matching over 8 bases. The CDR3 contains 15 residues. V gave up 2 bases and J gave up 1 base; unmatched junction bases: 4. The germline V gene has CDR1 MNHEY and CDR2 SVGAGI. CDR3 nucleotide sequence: TGTGCCAGCAGTTACGAGGGGACAGGATCCTACGAGCAGTACTTC. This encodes CASSYEGTGSYEQYF.

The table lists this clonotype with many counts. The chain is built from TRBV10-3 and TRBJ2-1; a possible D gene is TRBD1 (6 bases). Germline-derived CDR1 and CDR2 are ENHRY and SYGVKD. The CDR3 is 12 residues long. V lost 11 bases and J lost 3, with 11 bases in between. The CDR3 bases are TGTGCCGCCCTGGACAGCTACAATGAGCAGTTCTTC. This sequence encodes CAALDSYNEQFF.

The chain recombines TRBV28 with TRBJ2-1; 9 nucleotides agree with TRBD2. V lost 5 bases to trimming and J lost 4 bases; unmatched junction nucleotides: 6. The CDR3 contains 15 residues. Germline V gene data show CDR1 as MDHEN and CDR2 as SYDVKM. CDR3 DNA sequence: TGTGCCAGCAGTCTCGTAGCGGGAGAATACAATGAGCAGTTCTTC. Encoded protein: CASSLVAGEYNEQFF.

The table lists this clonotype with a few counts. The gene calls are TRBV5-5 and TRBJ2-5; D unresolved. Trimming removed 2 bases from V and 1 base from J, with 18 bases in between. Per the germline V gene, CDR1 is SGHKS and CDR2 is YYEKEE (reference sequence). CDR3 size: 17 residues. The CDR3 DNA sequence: TGTGCCAGCAGCTTAACCCGGGCCCTACTACCCCAAGAGACCCAGTACTTC. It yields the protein CASSLTRALLPQETQYF. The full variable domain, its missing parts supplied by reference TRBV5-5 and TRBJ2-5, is DAGVTQSPTHLIKTRGQQVTLRCSPISGHKSVSWYQQVLGQGPQFIFQYYEKEERGRGNFPDRFSARQFPNYSSELNVNALLLGDSALYLCASSLTRALLPQETQYFGPGTRLLVL.

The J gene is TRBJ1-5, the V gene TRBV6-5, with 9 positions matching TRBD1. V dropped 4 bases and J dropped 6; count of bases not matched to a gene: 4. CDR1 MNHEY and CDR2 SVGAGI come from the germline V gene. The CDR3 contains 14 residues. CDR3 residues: CASSFTGGVQPQHF. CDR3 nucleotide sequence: TGTGCCAGCAGTTTCACAGGGGGCGTTCAGCCCCAGCATTTT.

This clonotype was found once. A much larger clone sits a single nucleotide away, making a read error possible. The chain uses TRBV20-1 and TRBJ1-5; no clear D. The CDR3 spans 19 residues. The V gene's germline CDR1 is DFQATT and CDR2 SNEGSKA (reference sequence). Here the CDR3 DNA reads TGCAGTGCTAGAGGACCCATGAGACCCCCGGCATATAGCAGTCAGCCCCAGCATTTT. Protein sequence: CSARGPMRPPAYSSQPQHF.

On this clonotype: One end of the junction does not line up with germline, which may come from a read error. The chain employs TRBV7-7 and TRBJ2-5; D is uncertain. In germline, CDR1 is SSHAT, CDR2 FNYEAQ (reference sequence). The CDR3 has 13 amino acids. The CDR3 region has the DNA TGTGCTAGCAGTCTGGACGTCCAAGAGACCCAGTACTTC. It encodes CASSLDVQETQYF.

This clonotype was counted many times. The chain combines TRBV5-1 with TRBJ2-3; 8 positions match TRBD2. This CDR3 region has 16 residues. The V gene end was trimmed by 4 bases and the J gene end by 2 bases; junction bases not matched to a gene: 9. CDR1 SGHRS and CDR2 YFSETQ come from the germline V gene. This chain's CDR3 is CASSTLAGRVTDTQYF. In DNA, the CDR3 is TGCGCCAGCAGCACCTTAGCGGGAAGGGTCACAGATACGCAGTATTTT.

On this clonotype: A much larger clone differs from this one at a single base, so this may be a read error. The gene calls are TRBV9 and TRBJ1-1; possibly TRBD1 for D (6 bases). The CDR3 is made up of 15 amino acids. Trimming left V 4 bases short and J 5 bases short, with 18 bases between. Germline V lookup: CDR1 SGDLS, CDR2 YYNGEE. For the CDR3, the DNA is TGTGCCAGCAGCCCAGGGGCGAGGATGGGAACTGAAGCTTTCTTT. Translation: CASSPGARMGTEAFF. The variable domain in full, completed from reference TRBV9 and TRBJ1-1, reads DSGVTQTPKHLITATGQRVTLRCSPRSGDLSVYWYQQSLDQGLQFLIQYYNGEERAKGNILERFSAQQFPDLHSELNLSSLELGDSALYFCASSPGARMGTEAFFGQGTRLTVV.

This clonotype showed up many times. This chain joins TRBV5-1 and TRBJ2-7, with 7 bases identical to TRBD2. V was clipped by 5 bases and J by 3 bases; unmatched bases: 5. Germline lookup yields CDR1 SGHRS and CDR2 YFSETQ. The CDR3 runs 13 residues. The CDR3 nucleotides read TGCGCCAGCAGGGCTAGCGGCTACTACGAGCAGTACTTC. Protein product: CASRASGYYEQYF.

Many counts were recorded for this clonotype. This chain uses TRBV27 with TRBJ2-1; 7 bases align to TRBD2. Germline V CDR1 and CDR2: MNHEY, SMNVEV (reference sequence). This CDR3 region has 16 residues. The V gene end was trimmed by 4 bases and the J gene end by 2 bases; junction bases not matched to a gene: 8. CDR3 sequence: CASSSPGREAYNEQFF. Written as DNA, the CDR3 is TGTGCCAGCAGTTCCCCCGGTCGGGAGGCCTACAATGAGCAGTTCTTC.